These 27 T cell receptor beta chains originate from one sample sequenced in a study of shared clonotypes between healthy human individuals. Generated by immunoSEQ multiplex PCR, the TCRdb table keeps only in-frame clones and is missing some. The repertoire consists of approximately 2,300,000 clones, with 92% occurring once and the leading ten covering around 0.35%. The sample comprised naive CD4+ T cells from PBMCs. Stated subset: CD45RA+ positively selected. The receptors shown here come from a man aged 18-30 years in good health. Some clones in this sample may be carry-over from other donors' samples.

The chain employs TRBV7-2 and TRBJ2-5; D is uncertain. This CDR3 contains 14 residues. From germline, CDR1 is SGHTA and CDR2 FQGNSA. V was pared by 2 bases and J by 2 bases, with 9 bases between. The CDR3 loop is CASSLILGQETQYF. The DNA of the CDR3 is TGTGCCAGCAGCTTAATTCTGGGACAAGAGACCCAGTACTTC.

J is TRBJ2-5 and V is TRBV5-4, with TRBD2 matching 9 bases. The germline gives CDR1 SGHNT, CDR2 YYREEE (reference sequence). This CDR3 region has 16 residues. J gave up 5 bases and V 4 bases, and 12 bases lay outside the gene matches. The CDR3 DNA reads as TGTGCCAGCAGCCCGCCAGCGGGAGGAGGCCGGGAGACCCAGTACTTC. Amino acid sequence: CASSPPAGGGRETQYF.

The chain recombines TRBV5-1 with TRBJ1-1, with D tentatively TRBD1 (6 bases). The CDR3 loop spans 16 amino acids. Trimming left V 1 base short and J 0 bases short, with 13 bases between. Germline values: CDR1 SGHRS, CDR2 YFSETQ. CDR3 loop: CASSLTGPLLNTEAFF. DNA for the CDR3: TGCGCCAGCAGCTTGACAGGGCCCCTCCTGAACACTGAAGCTTTCTTT.

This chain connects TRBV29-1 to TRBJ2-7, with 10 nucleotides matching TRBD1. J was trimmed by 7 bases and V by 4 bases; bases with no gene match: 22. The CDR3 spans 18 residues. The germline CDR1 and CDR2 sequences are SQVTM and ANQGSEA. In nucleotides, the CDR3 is TGCAGCGTTGGCGCTTTCGGGACAGGGGCAACCTCAGGGGGTGAGCAGTACTTC. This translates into CSVGAFGTGATSGGEQYF.

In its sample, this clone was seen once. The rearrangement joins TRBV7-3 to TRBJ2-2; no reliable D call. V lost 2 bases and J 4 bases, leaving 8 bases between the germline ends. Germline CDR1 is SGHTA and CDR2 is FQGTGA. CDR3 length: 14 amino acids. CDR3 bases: TGTGCCAGCAGCTTATCAGCGATCACCGGGGAGCTGTTTTTT. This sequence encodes CASSLSAITGELFF.

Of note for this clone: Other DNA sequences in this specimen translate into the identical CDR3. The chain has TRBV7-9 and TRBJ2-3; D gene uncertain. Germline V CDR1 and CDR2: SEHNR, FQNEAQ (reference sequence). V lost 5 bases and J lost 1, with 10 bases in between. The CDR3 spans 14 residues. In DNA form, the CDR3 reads TGTGCCAGCAGCCCCGGTGGCGGCACAGATACGCAGTATTTT. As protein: CASSPGGGTDTQYF.

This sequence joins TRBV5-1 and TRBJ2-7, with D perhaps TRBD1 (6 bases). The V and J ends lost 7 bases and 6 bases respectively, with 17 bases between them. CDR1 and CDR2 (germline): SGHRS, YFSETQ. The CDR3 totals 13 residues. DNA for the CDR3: TGCGCCAGCGGTCAGACAGGTCTAGGCGAGCAGTACTTC. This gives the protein CASGQTGLGEQYF. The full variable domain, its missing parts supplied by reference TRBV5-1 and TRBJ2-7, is KAGVTQTPRYLIKTRGQQVTLSCSPISGHRSVSWYQQTPGQGLQFLFEYFSETQRNKGNFPGRFSGRQFSNSRSEMNVSTLELGDSALYLCASGQTGLGEQYFGPGTRLTVT.

The CDR3 region has the DNA TGTGCCACCCGGGAAAGGGTCAACGAGCAGTACTTC. Encoded protein: CATRERVNEQYF. The chain employs TRBV6-5 and TRBJ2-7, with D perhaps matching TRBD2 (5 bases). V was cut by 10 bases and J by 5 bases, with 15 bases left in between. The V gene's germline CDR1 is MNHEY and CDR2 SVGAGI. The CDR3 is made up of 12 amino acids.

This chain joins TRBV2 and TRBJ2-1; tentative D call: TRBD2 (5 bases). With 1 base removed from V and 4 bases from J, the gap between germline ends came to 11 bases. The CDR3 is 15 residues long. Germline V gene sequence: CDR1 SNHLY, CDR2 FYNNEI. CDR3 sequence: CASSEEASSYNEQFF. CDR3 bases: TGTGCCAGCAGTGAAGAAGCTAGCAGTTACAATGAGCAGTTCTTC.

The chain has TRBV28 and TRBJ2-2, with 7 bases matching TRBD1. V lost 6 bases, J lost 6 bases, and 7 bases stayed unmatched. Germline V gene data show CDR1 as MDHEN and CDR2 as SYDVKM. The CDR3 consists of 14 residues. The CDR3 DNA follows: TGTGCCAGCAGAAAACCGACAGGGCCCGGGGAGCTGTTTTTT. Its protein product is CASRKPTGPGELFF.

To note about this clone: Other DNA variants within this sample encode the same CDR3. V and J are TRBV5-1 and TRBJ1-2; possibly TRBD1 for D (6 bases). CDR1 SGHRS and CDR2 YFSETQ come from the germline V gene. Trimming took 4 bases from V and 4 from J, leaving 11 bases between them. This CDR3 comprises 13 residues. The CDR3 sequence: CASSPDSLYGYTF. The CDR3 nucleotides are TGCGCCAGCAGCCCGGACAGCCTCTATGGCTACACCTTC.

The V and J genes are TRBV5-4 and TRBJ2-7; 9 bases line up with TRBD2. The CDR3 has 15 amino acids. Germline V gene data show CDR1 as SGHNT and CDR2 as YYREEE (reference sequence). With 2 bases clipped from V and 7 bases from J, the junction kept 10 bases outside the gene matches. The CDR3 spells CASSFGGRADKEQYF. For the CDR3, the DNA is TGTGCCAGCAGCTTCGGCGGGAGGGCCGATAAAGAGCAGTACTTC.

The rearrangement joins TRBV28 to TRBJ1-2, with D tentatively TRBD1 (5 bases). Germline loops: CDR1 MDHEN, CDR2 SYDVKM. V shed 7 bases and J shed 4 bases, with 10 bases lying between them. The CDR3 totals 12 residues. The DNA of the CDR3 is TGTGCCAGCATCGCGCAGGGCTATGGCTACACCTTC. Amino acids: CASIAQGYGYTF.

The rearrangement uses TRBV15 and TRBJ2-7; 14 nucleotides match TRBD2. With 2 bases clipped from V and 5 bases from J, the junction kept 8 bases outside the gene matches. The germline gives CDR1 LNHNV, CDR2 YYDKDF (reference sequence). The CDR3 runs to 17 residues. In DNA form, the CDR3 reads TGTGCCACCAGCAGACCGGGACTAGCGGGAGTCATCCACGAGCAGTACTTC. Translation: CATSRPGLAGVIHEQYF.

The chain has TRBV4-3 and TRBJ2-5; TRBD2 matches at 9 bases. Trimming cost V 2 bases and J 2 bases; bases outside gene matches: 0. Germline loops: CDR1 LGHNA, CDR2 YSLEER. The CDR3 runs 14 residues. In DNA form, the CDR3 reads TGCGCCAGCAGCCAAACTAGCGGGCAAGAGACCCAGTACTTC. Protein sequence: CASSQTSGQETQYF.

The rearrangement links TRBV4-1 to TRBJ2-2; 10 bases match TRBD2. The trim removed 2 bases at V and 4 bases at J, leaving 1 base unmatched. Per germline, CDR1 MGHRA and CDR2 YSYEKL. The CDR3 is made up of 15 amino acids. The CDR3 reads CASSQLAGVTGELFF. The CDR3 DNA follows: TGCGCCAGCAGCCAACTAGCGGGAGTCACCGGGGAGCTGTTTTTT.

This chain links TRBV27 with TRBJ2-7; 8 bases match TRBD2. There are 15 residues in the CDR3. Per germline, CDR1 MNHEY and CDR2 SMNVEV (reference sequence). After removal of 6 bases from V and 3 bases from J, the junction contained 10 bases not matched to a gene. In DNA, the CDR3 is TGTGCCAGCAGCCCCGGGGGGGGCTTAGGCTACGAGCAGTACTTC. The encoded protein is CASSPGGGLGYEQYF.

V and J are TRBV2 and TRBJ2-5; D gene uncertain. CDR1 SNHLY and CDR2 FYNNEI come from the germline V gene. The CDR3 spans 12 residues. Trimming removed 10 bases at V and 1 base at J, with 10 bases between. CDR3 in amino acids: CATSWVQETQYF. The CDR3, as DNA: TGTGCCACTTCCTGGGTCCAAGAGACCCAGTACTTC.

This CDR3 reads CSAKGADNSPLHF. CDR3 nucleotide sequence: TGCAGCGCCAAAGGGGCAGATAATTCACCCCTCCACTTT. The V call is TRBV29-1, the J call TRBJ1-6, with a weak D call TRBD1 (5 bases). Germline CDR1 SQVTM, CDR2 ANQGSEA. Trimming took off 7 bases at V and 5 bases at J, with 12 bases between the two ends. This CDR3 spans 13 amino acids.

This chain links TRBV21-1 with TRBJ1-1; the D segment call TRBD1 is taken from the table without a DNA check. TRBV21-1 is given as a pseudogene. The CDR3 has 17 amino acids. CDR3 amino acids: CASSKGRQGAPNTEAFF. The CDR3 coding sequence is TGTGCCAGCAGCAAAGGAAGACAGGGGGCACCAAACACTGAAGCTTTCTTT.

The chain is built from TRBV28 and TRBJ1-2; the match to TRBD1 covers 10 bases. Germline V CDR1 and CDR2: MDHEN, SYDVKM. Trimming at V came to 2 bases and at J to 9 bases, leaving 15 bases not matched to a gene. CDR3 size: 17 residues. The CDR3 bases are TGTGCCAGCAGTTTAAGCCTAACCGGCGGGACAGGGGCGAGCTACACCTTC. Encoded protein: CASSLSLTGGTGASYTF.

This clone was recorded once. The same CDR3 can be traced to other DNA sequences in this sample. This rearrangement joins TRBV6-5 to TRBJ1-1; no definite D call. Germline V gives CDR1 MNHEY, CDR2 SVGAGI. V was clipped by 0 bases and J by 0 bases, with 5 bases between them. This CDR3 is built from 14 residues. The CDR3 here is CASSYSTLNTEAFF. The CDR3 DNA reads TGTGCCAGCAGTTACTCGACGTTGAACACTGAAGCTTTCTTT.

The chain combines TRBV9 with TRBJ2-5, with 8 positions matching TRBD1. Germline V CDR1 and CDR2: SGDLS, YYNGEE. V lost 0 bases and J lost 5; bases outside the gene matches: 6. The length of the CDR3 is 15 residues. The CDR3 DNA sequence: TGTGCCAGCAGCGTAGAGGCAGGGGGCAGCGAGACCCAGTACTTC. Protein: CASSVEAGGSETQYF. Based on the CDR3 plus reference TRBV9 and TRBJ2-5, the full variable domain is DSGVTQTPKHLITATGQRVTLRCSPRSGDLSVYWYQQSLDQGLQFLIQYYNGEERAKGNILERFSAQQFPDLHSELNLSSLELGDSALYFCASSVEAGGSETQYFGPGTRLLVL.

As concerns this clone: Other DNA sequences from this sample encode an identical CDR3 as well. The chain's CDR3 is CASSLQGASTEAFF. CDR3 DNA: TGCGCCAGCAGCTTGCAGGGGGCGTCGACTGAAGCTTTCTTT. The chain is built from TRBV5-1 and TRBJ1-1, with 8 bases lining up with TRBD1. The CDR3 totals 14 residues. CDR1 SGHRS and CDR2 YFSETQ come from the germline V gene. Trimming removed 1 base from V and 5 bases from J; junction bases left unmatched: 4. Full variable domain (remainder filled in from reference TRBV5-1 and TRBJ1-1): KAGVTQTPRYLIKTRGQQVTLSCSPISGHRSVSWYQQTPGQGLQFLFEYFSETQRNKGNFPGRFSGRQFSNSRSEMNVSTLELGDSALYLCASSLQGASTEAFFGQGTRLTVV.

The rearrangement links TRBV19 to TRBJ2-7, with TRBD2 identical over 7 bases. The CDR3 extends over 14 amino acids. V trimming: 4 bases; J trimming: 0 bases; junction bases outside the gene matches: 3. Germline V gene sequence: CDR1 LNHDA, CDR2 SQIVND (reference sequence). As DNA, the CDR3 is TGTGCCAGTAGTAGGACTAGTGACTCCTACGAGCAGTACTTC. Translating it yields CASSRTSDSYEQYF.

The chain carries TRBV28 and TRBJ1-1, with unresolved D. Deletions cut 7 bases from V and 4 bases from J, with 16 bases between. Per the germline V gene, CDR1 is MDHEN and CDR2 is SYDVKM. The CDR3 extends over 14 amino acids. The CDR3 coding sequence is TGTGCCAGCAAGTTGTATACCTCCCTCACTGAAGCTTTCTTT. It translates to CASKLYTSLTEAFF.

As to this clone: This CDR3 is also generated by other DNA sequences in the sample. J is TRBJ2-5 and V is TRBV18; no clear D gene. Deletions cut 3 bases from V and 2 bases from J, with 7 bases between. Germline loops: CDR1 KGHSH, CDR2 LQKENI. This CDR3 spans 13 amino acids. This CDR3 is CASSPPAQETQYF. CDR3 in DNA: TGTGCCAGCTCACCGCCCGCACAAGAGACCCAGTACTTC.